The 17 T cell receptor beta chains in this list originate from one sample, sequenced in a study of blood T cell repertoires in COVID-19. Only in-frame clones appear in the TCRdb table, and some are missing; sequencing was by immunoSEQ multiplex PCR. The sample carries about 200,000 clones, 81% recorded once. Sequenced: peripheral blood. These receptors originate from a woman older than 75 with acute or convalescent COVID-19.

The genes are TRBV4-2 and TRBJ2-7; 16 bases are shared with TRBD2. This CDR3 is 18 amino acids long. Germline-derived CDR1 and CDR2 are LGHNA and YNFKEQ. The V and J ends lost 0 bases and 6 bases, in that order; junction bases with no gene match: 8. The CDR3 is CASSQEGGLAGGVSEQYF. CDR3 in DNA: TGTGCCAGCAGCCAAGAGGGGGGACTAGCGGGAGGGGTGAGCGAGCAGTACTTC.

V is TRBV28 and J is TRBJ1-2; a weak D match, TRBD1 (5 bases). Germline CDR1 reads MDHEN; CDR2 reads SYDVKM. The CDR3 extends over 13 amino acids. Trimming took 10 bases from V and 1 from J, leaving 13 bases between them. DNA of the CDR3: TGTGCCACCGGGGGAGGGATTAACTATGGCTACACCTTC. Translation: CATGGGINYGYTF.

The rearrangement joins TRBV14 to TRBJ1-3, with 7 bases matching TRBD1. This CDR3 has 13 amino acids. Germline CDR1 and CDR2: SGHDN and FVKESK. V was clipped by 4 bases and J by 5 bases; unmatched bases: 2. CDR3 loop: CASSPGQRNTIYF. Here the CDR3 DNA reads TGTGCCAGCAGCCCGGGACAGCGAAACACCATATATTTT. Full variable domain (rest looked up from reference TRBV14 and TRBJ1-3): EAGVTQFPSHSVIEKGQTVTLRCDPISGHDNLYWYRRVMGKEIKFLLHFVKESKQDESGMPNNRFLAERTGGTYSTLKVQPAELEDSGVYFCASSPGQRNTIYFGEGSWLTVV.

The rearrangement links TRBV10-3 to TRBJ2-1, with 13 nucleotides matching TRBD2. CDR1 and CDR2 from the germline V gene are ENHRY and SYGVKD. The CDR3 has 16 residues. V shed 0 bases and J 9 bases; nucleotides not matched to a gene: 5. The CDR3: CAISESGTSGMLEQFF. Here the CDR3 DNA reads TGTGCCATCAGTGAGTCCGGGACTAGCGGGATGCTTGAGCAGTTCTTC.

The rearrangement links TRBV7-8 to TRBJ1-1; D ambiguous. This CDR3 has 13 residues. Trimming took 1 base from V and 0 from J, leaving 3 bases between them. Germline-derived CDR1 and CDR2 are SGHVS and FQNEAQ. The CDR3, as DNA: TGTGCCAGCAGCTTAGTAGTGAACACTGAAGCTTTCTTT. Translation: CASSLVVNTEAFF.

Only one count was recorded for this clone. The chain recombines TRBV5-5 with TRBJ1-1; maybe TRBD1 (6 bases). Germline V gene data show CDR1 as SGHKS and CDR2 as YYEKEE (reference sequence). V dropped 4 bases and J dropped 1 base, with 14 bases sitting between them. The CDR3 runs to 15 residues. The CDR3 here is CASSHTGLGNTEAFF. The CDR3 region has the DNA TGTGCCAGCAGCCATACAGGGTTGGGGAACACTGAAGCTTTCTTT.

The chain has TRBV15 and TRBJ1-3, with 7 nucleotides matching TRBD1. CDR1 LNHNV and CDR2 YYDKDF come from the germline V gene (reference sequence). J was trimmed by 4 bases and V by 8 bases; bases with no gene match: 8. This CDR3 comprises 14 residues. The CDR3, as DNA: TGTGCCACCTCACAGGGGATAAGGGGAAACACCATATATTTT. Protein: CATSQGIRGNTIYF.

The chain combines TRBV11-2 with TRBJ2-5, with 9 nucleotides matching TRBD1. The germline CDR1 and CDR2 sequences are SGHAT and FQNNGV. The CDR3 is 16 amino acids. The ends lost 5 bases at V and 4 bases at J; junction bases unmatched: 11. The CDR3 here is CASSPRGTGGRETQYF. The CDR3, as DNA: TGTGCCAGCAGCCCCAGGGGCACAGGGGGCCGAGAGACCCAGTACTTC.

V gene TRBV19 combines with J gene TRBJ2-7; TRBD1 is a possible D gene (5 bases). Between the trimmed V and J ends, which lost 6 bases and 0 bases, there was a span of 12 bases. Per germline, CDR1 LNHDA and CDR2 SQIVND (reference sequence). The CDR3 contains 14 residues. Written as DNA, the CDR3 is TGTGCCAGTAGAATGGGCCAGGGCTCCTACGAGCAGTACTTC. Its translation is CASRMGQGSYEQYF.

There are a few counts of this clone. The junction and the germline gene differ at one end; a read error may be behind it. CDR3 protein: CASSLERGLF. CDR3 in DNA: TGTGCCAGCAGCCTGGAGCGGGGGCTCTTT. This chain joins TRBV14 and TRBJ1-6, with D perhaps TRBD1 (6 bases). This CDR3 has 10 amino acids. Per germline, CDR1 SGHDN and CDR2 FVKESK.

V gene TRBV5-1 combines with J gene TRBJ2-5; 7 nucleotides align to TRBD2. CDR1 is SGHRS and CDR2 is YFSETQ in the germline V gene. The ends lost 0 bases at V and 2 bases at J; junction bases unmatched: 4. The CDR3 has 15 amino acids. CDR3 amino acids: CASSLEAGPQETQYF. The CDR3 region has the DNA TGCGCCAGCAGCTTGGAAGCGGGGCCACAAGAGACCCAGTACTTC.

This rearrangement joins TRBV6-6 to TRBJ2-5; D is possibly TRBD2 (5 bases). Germline assignment: CDR1 MNHNY and CDR2 SVGAGI (reference sequence). Trimming shortened V by 6 bases and J by 5 bases, and 10 bases separated the two germline ends. The CDR3 is made up of 12 amino acids. This chain's CDR3 is CASSSGMETQYF. The CDR3 region has the DNA TGTGCCAGCAGCTCCGGGATGGAGACCCAGTACTTC.

This rearrangement joins TRBV9 to TRBJ2-1, with 8 bases that match TRBD2. This CDR3 spans 15 amino acids. The germline V gene encodes CDR1 SGDLS and CDR2 YYNGEE. The trim removed 2 bases at V and 4 bases at J, leaving 5 bases unmatched. CDR3 DNA sequence: TGTGCCAGCAGCGTGGGGATAGCGGGGTACAATGAGCAGTTCTTC. It yields the protein CASSVGIAGYNEQFF.

In this sample, this clone turned up once. This chain uses TRBV6-5 with TRBJ1-2; 9 positions agree with TRBD1. Losses at the gene ends were 6 bases for V and 4 bases for J; bases not matched to a gene: 6. The germline V gene has CDR1 MNHEY and CDR2 SVGAGI. The CDR3 runs to 14 residues. CDR3 in amino acids: CASSWTGEVYGYTF. CDR3 sequence (DNA): TGTGCCAGCAGCTGGACAGGGGAGGTCTATGGCTACACCTTC.

The chain has TRBV9 and TRBJ2-7, with D possibly being TRBD1 (5 bases). In germline, CDR1 is SGDLS, CDR2 YYNGEE. This CDR3 spans 16 amino acids. The germline V and J ends were trimmed by 0 bases and 4 bases, with 17 bases remaining between them. Written as DNA, the CDR3 is TGTGCCAGCAGCGTAGGACAGACAGTCGTCTCATACGAGCAGTACTTC. Translated, it gives CASSVGQTVVSYEQYF.

The chain joins TRBV7-2 to TRBJ2-3, with D unclear. Germline V gene data show CDR1 as SGHTA and CDR2 as FQGNSA. The CDR3 is 14 amino acids. Trimming cost V 2 bases and J 8 bases, with 14 bases left between them. The CDR3 nucleotides read TGTGCCAGCAGCTTAATTCGAGCGACCGGTACGCAGTATTTT. Translating it yields CASSLIRATGTQYF.

The chain employs TRBV19 and TRBJ1-5; perhaps TRBD1 as D (5 bases). This CDR3 has 16 residues. V was shortened by 5 bases and J by 0 bases, with 14 bases between the two germline ends. Germline assignment: CDR1 LNHDA and CDR2 SQIVND (reference sequence). DNA of the CDR3: TGTGCCAGTAGTCCCCCGGGGGGGAATAGCAATCAGCCCCAGCATTTT. The encoded protein is CASSPPGGNSNQPQHF.